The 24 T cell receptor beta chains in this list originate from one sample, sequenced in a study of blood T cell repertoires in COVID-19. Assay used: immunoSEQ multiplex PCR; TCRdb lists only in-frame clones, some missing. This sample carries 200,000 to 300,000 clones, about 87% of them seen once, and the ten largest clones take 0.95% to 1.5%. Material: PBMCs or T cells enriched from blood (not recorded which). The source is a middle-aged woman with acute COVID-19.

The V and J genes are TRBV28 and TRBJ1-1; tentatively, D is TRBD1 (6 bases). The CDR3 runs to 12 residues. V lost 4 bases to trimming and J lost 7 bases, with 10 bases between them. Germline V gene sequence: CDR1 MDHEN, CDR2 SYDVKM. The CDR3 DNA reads TGTGCCAGCAGTTCAGGACAGTTTGAAGCTTTCTTT. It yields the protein CASSSGQFEAFF.

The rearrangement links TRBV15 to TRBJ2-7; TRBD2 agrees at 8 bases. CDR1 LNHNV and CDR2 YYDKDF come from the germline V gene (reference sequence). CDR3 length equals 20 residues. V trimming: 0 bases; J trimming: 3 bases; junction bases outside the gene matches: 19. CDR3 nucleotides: TGTGCCACCAGCAGAGATCCAATATTTGAACTAGCGGAAAGCCACTACGAGCAGTACTTC. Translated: CATSRDPIFELAESHYEQYF.

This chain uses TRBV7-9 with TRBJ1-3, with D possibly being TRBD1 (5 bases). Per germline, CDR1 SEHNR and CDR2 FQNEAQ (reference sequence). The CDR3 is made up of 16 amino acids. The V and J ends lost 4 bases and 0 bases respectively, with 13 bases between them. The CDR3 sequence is CASSSSGHPSGNTIYF. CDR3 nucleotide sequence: TGTGCCAGCAGCTCCTCCGGACACCCCTCTGGAAACACCATATATTTT.

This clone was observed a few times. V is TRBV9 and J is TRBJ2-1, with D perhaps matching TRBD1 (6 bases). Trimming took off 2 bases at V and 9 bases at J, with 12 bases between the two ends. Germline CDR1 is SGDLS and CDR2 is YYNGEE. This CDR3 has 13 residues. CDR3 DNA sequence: TGTGCCAGCAGCGTGTGGGGGCAGGGTGAGCAGTTCTTC. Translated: CASSVWGQGEQFF.

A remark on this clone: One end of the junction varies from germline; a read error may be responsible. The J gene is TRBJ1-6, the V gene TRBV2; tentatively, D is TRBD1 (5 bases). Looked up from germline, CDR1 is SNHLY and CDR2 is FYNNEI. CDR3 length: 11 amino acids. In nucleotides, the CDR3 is TGTGCCAGCAGTGAGCAGGGTCCCTTTTTCTTT. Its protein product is CASSEQGPFFF.

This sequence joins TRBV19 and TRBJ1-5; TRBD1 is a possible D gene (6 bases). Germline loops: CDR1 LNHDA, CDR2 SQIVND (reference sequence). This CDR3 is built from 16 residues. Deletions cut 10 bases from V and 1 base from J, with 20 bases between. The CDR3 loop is CATMGRTAMSNQPQHF. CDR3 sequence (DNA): TGTGCCACCATGGGAAGGACAGCCATGAGCAATCAGCCCCAGCATTTT. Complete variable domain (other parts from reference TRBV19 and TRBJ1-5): DGGITQSPKYLFRKEGQNVTLSCEQNLNHDAMYWYRQDPGQGLRLIYYSQIVNDFQKGDIAEGYSVSREKKESFPLTVTSAQKNPTAFYLCATMGRTAMSNQPQHFGDGTRLSIL.

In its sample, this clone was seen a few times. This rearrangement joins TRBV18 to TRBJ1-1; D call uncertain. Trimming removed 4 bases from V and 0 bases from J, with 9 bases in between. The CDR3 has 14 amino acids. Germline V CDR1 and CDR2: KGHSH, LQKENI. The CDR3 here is CASSRGVLNTEAFF. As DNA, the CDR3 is TGTGCCAGCTCACGCGGGGTACTGAACACTGAAGCTTTCTTT. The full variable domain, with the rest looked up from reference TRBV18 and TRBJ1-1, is NAGVMQNPRHLVRRRGQEARLRCSPMKGHSHVYWYRQLPEEGLKFMVYLQKENIIDESGMPKERFSAEFPKEGPSILRIQQVVRGDSAAYFCASSRGVLNTEAFFGQGTRLTVV.

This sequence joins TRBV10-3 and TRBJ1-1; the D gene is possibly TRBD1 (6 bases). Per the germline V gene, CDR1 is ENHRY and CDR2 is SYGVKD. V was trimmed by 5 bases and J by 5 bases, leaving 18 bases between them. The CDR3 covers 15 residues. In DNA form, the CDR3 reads TGTGCCATCAGTAGCCCTAGGGACAAAGGGACTGAAGCTTTCTTT. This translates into CAISSPRDKGTEAFF.

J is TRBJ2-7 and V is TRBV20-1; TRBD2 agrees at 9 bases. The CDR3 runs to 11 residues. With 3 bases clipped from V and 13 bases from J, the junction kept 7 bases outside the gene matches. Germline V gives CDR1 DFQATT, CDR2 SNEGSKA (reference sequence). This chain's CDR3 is CSASLPSGAYF. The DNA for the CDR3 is TGCAGTGCTAGTTTGCCTAGCGGGGCCTACTTC.

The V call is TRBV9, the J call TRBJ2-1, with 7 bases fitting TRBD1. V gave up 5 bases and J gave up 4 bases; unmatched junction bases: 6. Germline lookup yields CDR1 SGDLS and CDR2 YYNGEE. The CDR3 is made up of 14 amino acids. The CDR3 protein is CASSGQVGYNEQFF. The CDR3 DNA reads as TGTGCCAGCAGTGGACAGGTGGGTTACAATGAGCAGTTCTTC. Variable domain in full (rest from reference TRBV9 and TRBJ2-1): DSGVTQTPKHLITATGQRVTLRCSPRSGDLSVYWYQQSLDQGLQFLIQYYNGEERAKGNILERFSAQQFPDLHSELNLSSLELGDSALYFCASSGQVGYNEQFFGPGTRLTVL.

The CDR3 DNA reads as TGTGCCTGGAGTGTCTTGGAGCGGGAGGGTGTCTACAATGAGCAGTTCTTC. Translated: CAWSVLEREGVYNEQFF. The V and J genes are TRBV30 and TRBJ2-1; TRBD2 agrees at 10 bases. Germline V gene sequence: CDR1 GTSNPN, CDR2 SVGIG (reference sequence). V trimming: 0 bases; J trimming: 3 bases; junction bases outside the gene matches: 8. The CDR3 totals 17 residues.

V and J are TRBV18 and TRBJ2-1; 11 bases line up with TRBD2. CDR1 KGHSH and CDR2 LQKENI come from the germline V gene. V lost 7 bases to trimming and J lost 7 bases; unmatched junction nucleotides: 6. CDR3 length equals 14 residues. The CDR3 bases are TGTGCCAGCTTTCCTACTAGCGGGAGTAATGAGCAGTTCTTC. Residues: CASFPTSGSNEQFF.

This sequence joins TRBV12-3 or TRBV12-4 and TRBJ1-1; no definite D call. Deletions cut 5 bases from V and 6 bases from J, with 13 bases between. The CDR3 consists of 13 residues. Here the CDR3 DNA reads TGTGCCAGCAGTCGAACTGAGTTCCCTGAAGCTTTCTTT. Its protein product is CASSRTEFPEAFF.

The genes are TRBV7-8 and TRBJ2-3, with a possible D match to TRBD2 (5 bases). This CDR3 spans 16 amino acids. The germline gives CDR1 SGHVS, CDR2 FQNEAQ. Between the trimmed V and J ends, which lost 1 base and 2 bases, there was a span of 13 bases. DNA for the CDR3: TGTGCCAGCAGCTTAGGGCTAGCAGAATACACAGATACGCAGTATTTT. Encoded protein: CASSLGLAEYTDTQYF.

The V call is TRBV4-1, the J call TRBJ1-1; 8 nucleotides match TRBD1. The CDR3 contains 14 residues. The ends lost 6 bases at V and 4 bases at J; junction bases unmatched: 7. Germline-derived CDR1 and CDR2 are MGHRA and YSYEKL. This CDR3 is CASRPRGPGTEAFF. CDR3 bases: TGCGCCAGCAGACCCAGGGGGCCCGGCACTGAAGCTTTCTTT.

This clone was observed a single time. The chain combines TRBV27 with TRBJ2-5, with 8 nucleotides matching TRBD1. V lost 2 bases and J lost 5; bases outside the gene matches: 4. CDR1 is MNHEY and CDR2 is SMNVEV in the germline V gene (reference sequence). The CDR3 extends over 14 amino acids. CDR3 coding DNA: TGTGCCAGCAGTTTAGGACAGGGTAGGGAGACCCAGTACTTC. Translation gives CASSLGQGRETQYF.

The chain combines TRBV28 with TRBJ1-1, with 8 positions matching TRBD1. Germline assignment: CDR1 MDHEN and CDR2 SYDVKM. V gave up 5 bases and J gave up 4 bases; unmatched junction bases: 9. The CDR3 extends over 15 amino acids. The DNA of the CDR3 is TGTGCCAGCAGTCGATCCCGGACAGGGCGCACTGAAGCTTTCTTT. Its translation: CASSRSRTGRTEAFF.

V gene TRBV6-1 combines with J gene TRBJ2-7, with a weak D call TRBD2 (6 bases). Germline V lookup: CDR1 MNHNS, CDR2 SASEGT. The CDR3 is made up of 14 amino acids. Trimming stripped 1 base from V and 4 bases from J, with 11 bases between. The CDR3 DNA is TGTGCCAGCAGTGAAGTCGCGGGGAGTTACGAGCAGTACGTC. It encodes CASSEVAGSYEQYV.

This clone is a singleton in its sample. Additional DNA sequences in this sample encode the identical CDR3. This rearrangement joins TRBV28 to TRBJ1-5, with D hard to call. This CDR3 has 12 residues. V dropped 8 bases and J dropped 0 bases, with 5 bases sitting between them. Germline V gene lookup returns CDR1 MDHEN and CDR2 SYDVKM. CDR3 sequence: CASSYSNQPQHF. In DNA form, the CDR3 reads TGTGCCAGCTCGTATAGCAATCAGCCCCAGCATTTT. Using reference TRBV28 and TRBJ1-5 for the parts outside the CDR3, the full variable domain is DVKVTQSSRYLVKRTGEKVFLECVQDMDHENMFWYRQDPGLGLRLIYFSYDVKMKEKGDIPEGYSVSREKKERFSLILESASTNQTSMYLCASSYSNQPQHFGDGTRLSIL.

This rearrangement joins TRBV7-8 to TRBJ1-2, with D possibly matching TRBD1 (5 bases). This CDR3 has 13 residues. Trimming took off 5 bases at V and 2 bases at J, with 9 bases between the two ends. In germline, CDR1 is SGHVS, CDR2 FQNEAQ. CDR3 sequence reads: CASSMTDNYGYTF. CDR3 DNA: TGTGCCAGCAGCATGACAGACAACTATGGCTACACCTTC.

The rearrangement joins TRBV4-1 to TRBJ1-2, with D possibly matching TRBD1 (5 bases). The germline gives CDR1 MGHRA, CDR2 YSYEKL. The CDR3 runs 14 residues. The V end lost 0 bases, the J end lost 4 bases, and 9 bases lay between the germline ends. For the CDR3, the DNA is TGCGCCAGCAGCCAAGAAAGGGGAGGCTATGGCTACACCTTC. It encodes CASSQERGGYGYTF.

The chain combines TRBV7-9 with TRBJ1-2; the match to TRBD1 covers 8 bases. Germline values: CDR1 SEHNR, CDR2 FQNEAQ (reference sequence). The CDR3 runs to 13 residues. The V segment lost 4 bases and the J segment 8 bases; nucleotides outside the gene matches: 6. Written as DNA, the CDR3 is TGTGCCAGCAGCTCCGGACAGGGCGGCGGCTACACCTTC. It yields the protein CASSSGQGGGYTF. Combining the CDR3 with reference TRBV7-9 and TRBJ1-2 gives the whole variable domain DTGVSQNPRHKITKRGQNVTFRCDPISEHNRLYWYRQTLGQGPEFLTYFQNEAQLEKSRLLSDRFSAERPKGSFSTLEIQRTEQGDSAMYLCASSSGQGGGYTFGSGTRLTVV.

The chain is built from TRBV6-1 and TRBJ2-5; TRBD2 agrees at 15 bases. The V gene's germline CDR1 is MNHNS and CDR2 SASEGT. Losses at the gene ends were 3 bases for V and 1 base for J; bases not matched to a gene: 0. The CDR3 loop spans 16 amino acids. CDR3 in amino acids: CASSEGLAGGQETQYF. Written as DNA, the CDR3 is TGTGCCAGCAGTGAGGGACTAGCGGGAGGCCAAGAGACCCAGTACTTC.

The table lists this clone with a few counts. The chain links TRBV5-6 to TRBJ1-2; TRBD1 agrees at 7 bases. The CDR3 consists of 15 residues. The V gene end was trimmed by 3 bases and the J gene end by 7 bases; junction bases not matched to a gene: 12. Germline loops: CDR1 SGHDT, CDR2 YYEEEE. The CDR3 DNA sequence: TGTGCCAGCAGCTCTCAAGACAGGGTAACCGGTGGCTACACCTTC. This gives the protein CASSSQDRVTGGYTF.